A single sample gave rise to the 5 T cell receptor beta chains below, sequenced in a study of blood T cells in healthy people across ages (dated by TCRdb to 2014 to 2015). Library method: 5' RACE. TCRdb names Illumina HiSeq 2500 as the instrument used. A second PCR of roughly 7 to 11 cycles was performed with a sample-barcoded 5' primer and a J-beta primer mix. TCRdb trimmed public reads at Q25 via fastp, called clones via MiXCR and kept in-frame beta chains. CDR3 protein duplicates are merged, each entry listing the most common genes and DNA. Present in this sample are about a million distinct CDR3 sequences, 45% to 60% of which were seen just once. The leading ten clones occupy 20% to 25% of the sample. The sample was blood. These receptors all come from a woman in her fifties or sixties in good health.

In its sample, this clonotype was seen once. This clone may be a read error of a much larger clone one base away. The V call is TRBV7-2, the J call TRBJ1-4; a possible D gene is TRBD1 (5 bases). V dropped 5 bases and J dropped 4 bases, with 11 bases sitting between them. The CDR3 has 14 amino acids. Germline loops: CDR1 SGHTA, CDR2 FQGNSA. The CDR3, as DNA: TGTGCCAGCAGCGGGTTGGGACTTAATGAAAAACTGTTTTTT. Amino acids: CASSGLGLNEKLFF.

This chain connects TRBV9 to TRBJ2-7; D is perhaps TRBD2 (5 bases). The V and J ends lost 0 bases and 3 bases respectively, with 13 bases between them. This CDR3 has 15 amino acids. CDR1 is SGDLS, CDR2 YYNGEE, per germline. CDR3 sequence reads: CASSVGGVGIYEQYF. The CDR3 DNA reads as TGTGCCAGCAGCGTAGGGGGAGTGGGGATCTACGAGCAGTACTTC.

The rearrangement joins TRBV21-1 to TRBJ2-7. TRBV21-1 is labeled a pseudogene. The CDR3 is 15 amino acids. CDR3 residues: CASSKERPSLPEQYF. CDR3 sequence (DNA): TGTGCCAGCAGCAAAGAGAGACCGAGCCTTCCCGAGCAGTACTTC.

The chain combines TRBV20-1 with TRBJ1-5; D gene uncertain. The V gene's germline CDR1 is DFQATT and CDR2 SNEGSKA (reference sequence). The CDR3 contains 14 residues. V was shortened by 6 bases and J by 5 bases, with 17 bases between the two germline ends. CDR3 sequence (DNA): TGCAGTGCCCACCATGACCCTGATTATCAGCCCCAGCATTTT. Protein sequence: CSAHHDPDYQPQHF.

This chain connects TRBV29-1 to TRBJ2-5; no definite D call. V lost 4 bases, J lost 4 bases, and 13 bases lay in between. CDR3 length: 13 amino acids. Germline-derived CDR1 and CDR2 are SQVTM and ANQGSEA. DNA of the CDR3: TGCAGCGTTGTGGGAAACGCAGGAGAGACCCAGTACTTC. Amino acids: CSVVGNAGETQYF.